The 17 T cell receptor beta chains reported below all come from one sample, sequenced in a study of breast tumors, draining lymph nodes, adjacent tissues. TCRdb independently ran MiXCR on the multiplex PCR reads; one entry per CDR3 protein. There are roughly 130,000 distinct CDR3 sequences in the sample; around 20% occur only once, and over 3% lies in the top ten. Breast cancer patients provided tissue from their axillary draining lymph nodes. The sequenced sample consisted of axillary lymph node tissue. The receptors were gathered from a female donor with breast cancer. Some clones in this sample may be carry-over from other donors' samples.

This chain links TRBV27 with TRBJ2-2; TRBD1 might be the D (6 bases). This CDR3 has 16 amino acids. V lost 0 bases and J lost 4, with 12 bases in between. In germline, CDR1 is MNHEY, CDR2 SMNVEV (reference sequence). The CDR3 DNA is TGTGCCAGCAGTTTATCCAGGGGATCGGGCACCGGGGAGCTGTTTTTT. Its protein is CASSLSRGSGTGELFF.

This clonotype has at least ten counts. The chain links TRBV5-1 to TRBJ2-3, with 11 positions matching TRBD2. Germline CDR1 is SGHRS and CDR2 is YFSETQ. Unmatched junction bases numbered 2, after V lost 2 bases and J lost 0 bases. CDR3 length equals 16 residues. For the CDR3, the DNA is TGCGCCAGCAGCTTCCGGACTAGCGGGAGCACAGATACGCAGTATTTT. Protein: CASSFRTSGSTDTQYF.

About this clonotype: This may come from a read error, since a much larger clone is one base off. V gene TRBV14 combines with J gene TRBJ2-1, with TRBD1 as a possible D gene (8 bases). V lost 4 bases, J lost 8 bases, and 12 bases lay in between. This CDR3 has 13 residues. Germline loops: CDR1 SGHDN, CDR2 FVKESK. In DNA, the CDR3 is TGTGCCAGCAGCCGACAGGGGAGGGATGAGCAGTTCTTC. As protein: CASSRQGRDEQFF.

The CDR3 loop reads CARGLADEDTQYF. CDR3 DNA sequence: TGTGCCAGGGGACTAGCGGATGAAGATACGCAGTATTTT. The chain links TRBV27 to TRBJ2-3; TRBD2 matches 11 bases. V was clipped by 9 bases and J by 5 bases; unmatched bases: 4. The CDR3 length is 13 residues. The germline CDR1 and CDR2 sequences are MNHEY and SMNVEV (reference sequence).

This clonotype appeared a few times. A single base separates this from a much larger clone, so it may be a read error. The chain recombines TRBV5-1 with TRBJ2-1; TRBD2 is a possible D gene (5 bases). The CDR3 loop spans 15 amino acids. Germline-derived CDR1 and CDR2 are SGHRS and YFSETQ. The CDR3 DNA follows: TGCGCCAGCAGTCGGGCGGGTAGCTCCTACAGTGAGCAGTTCTTC. This translates into CASSRAGSSYSEQFF.

This clonotype was counted ten times or more. The CDR3 loop is CASLTGTNEQYF. The CDR3 bases are TGTGCCAGCCTAACCGGGACAAACGAGCAGTACTTC. This rearrangement joins TRBV28 to TRBJ2-7, with D possibly matching TRBD1 (6 bases). Germline CDR1 and CDR2: MDHEN and SYDVKM. Trimming left V 8 bases short and J 5 bases short, with 13 bases between. The CDR3 spans 12 residues.

For this clonotype: A clone one base away is much larger, so this may be a read error. V is TRBV6-1 and J is TRBJ2-2; TRBD1 agrees at 7 bases. The CDR3 has 15 amino acids. Germline loops: CDR1 MNHNS, CDR2 SASEGT. The CDR3 loop is CASSVRDSNTGKLFF. In DNA form, the CDR3 reads TGTGCCAGCAGTGTCCGGGACAGCAACACCGGGAAGCTGTTTTTT.

The chain is built from TRBV28 and TRBJ2-6; 7 bases are shared with TRBD1. CDR1 and CDR2 (germline): MDHEN, SYDVKM. The CDR3 totals 16 residues. The trim removed 6 bases at V and 2 bases at J, leaving 7 bases unmatched. Here the CDR3 reads CASSEHTGAGANVLTF. The CDR3 nucleotides read TGTGCCAGCAGCGAACATACAGGGGCTGGGGCCAACGTCCTGACTTTC.

With respect to this clonotype: A much larger clone sits a single nucleotide away, making a read error possible. V gene TRBV11-2 combines with J gene TRBJ2-3, with D unresolved. The CDR3 runs 16 residues. Per germline, CDR1 SGHAT and CDR2 FQNNGV. The CDR3 DNA reads as TGTACCAGCAGCTTGACCCGGGCCAGAAGGACAGATACGCAGTATTTT. This translates into CTSSLTRARRTDTQYF.

This clonotype occurred many times. The chain joins TRBV7-2 to TRBJ2-5; weak D call: TRBD2 (6 bases). Between the trimmed V and J ends, which lost 4 bases and 2 bases, there was a span of 17 bases. The CDR3 consists of 16 residues. Germline V CDR1 and CDR2: SGHTA, FQGNSA. The CDR3, as DNA: TGTGCCAGCAGCTCAGGAGGGTCGGGCGGTCAAGAGACCCAGTACTTC. Protein: CASSSGGSGGQETQYF. Supplemented by reference TRBV7-2 and TRBJ2-5, the full variable domain reads GAGVSQSPSNKVTEKGKDVELRCDPISGHTALYWYRQSLGQGLEFLIYFQGNSAPDKSGLPSDRFSAERTGGSVSTLTIQRTQQEDSAVYLCASSSGGSGGQETQYFGPGTRLLVL.

This clonotype was counted at least ten times. The V call is TRBV19, the J call TRBJ1-2, with D possibly matching TRBD1 (5 bases). The V and J ends lost 6 bases and 3 bases respectively, with 14 bases between them. Germline V gene sequence: CDR1 LNHDA, CDR2 SQIVND (reference sequence). The CDR3 has 14 residues. The CDR3 spells CASRVRGEDYGYTF. The CDR3 DNA reads as TGTGCCAGTAGAGTTCGAGGGGAAGACTATGGCTACACCTTC. Drawing the rest from reference TRBV19 and TRBJ1-2, the complete variable domain is DGGITQSPKYLFRKEGQNVTLSCEQNLNHDAMYWYRQDPGQGLRLIYYSQIVNDFQKGDIAEGYSVSREKKESFPLTVTSAQKNPTAFYLCASRVRGEDYGYTFGSGTRLTVV.

At least ten counts were recorded for this clonotype. The rearrangement joins TRBV12-3 or TRBV12-4 to TRBJ1-4; 8 positions match TRBD1. V lost 6 bases, J lost 4 bases, and 7 bases stayed unmatched. CDR3 length: 15 residues. The CDR3, as DNA: TGTGCCAGCAGCCCAAGACAGGGGCATAATGAAAAACTGTTTTTT. Translating it yields CASSPRQGHNEKLFF.

As concerns this clonotype: This sequence may be a read error, since a much larger clone differs from it by one base. The chain has TRBV6-1 and TRBJ2-7; 9 bases line up with TRBD1. The CDR3 spans 17 residues. Germline V CDR1 and CDR2: MNHNS, SASEGT. V gave up 2 bases and J gave up 9 bases; unmatched junction bases: 17. In DNA, the CDR3 is TGTGCCAGCAGTGAAATGGACAGGGGATACAGCTCTCACGTGCAGTACTTC. Encoded protein: CASSEMDRGYSSHVQYF.

This clonotype was counted at least ten times. The V gene is TRBV12-3 or TRBV12-4, the J gene TRBJ2-1; 8 nucleotides line up with TRBD2. V lost 7 bases to trimming and J lost 8 bases; unmatched junction nucleotides: 10. This CDR3 has 14 amino acids. In DNA, the CDR3 is TGTGCCAGCATGGTCGCGGGGGGCGTAGATGAGCAGTTCTTC. This translates into CASMVAGGVDEQFF.

This clonotype was picked up one time. A read error may produce the germline difference seen at one junction end. The V call is TRBV19, the J call TRBJ2-1; D gene unclear. The length of the CDR3 is 13 residues. Germline V gives CDR1 LNHDA, CDR2 SQIVND (reference sequence). The CDR3 loop reads CASSTSSYNVQFF. The CDR3 coding sequence is TGTGCCAGTAGTACCTCCTCCTACAATGTGCAGTTCTTC.

This clonotype was counted many times. The chain links TRBV15 to TRBJ2-3; D perhaps matches TRBD2 (5 bases). The germline V gene has CDR1 LNHNV and CDR2 YYDKDF (reference sequence). V was trimmed by 0 bases and J by 10 bases, leaving 14 bases between them. The CDR3 sequence is 14 residues long. CDR3 protein: CATSRDVDSVAQYF. The CDR3 bases are TGTGCCACCAGCAGAGATGTGGACTCGGTGGCGCAGTATTTT.

This clonotype was recorded many times. The chain has TRBV5-6 and TRBJ2-1; 7 nucleotides align to TRBD2. Germline loops: CDR1 SGHDT, CDR2 YYEEEE. V was clipped by 4 bases and J by 3 bases; unmatched bases: 4. The CDR3 sequence is 14 residues long. The DNA for the CDR3 is TGTGCCAGCAGCGACTCTAGCGGCTACAATGAGCAGTTCTTC. It yields the protein CASSDSSGYNEQFF.